Listed below are T cell receptor beta chains from one sample, sequenced in a study of PD-1 blockade in classical Hodgkin lymphoma. The data were produced by immunoSEQ multiplex PCR, yet TCRdb's version contains in-frame clones alone and is incomplete. The table includes around 93,000 clones, about 77% detected once. Sequenced material: peripheral blood mononuclear cells (PBMCs), taken before the fourth cycle of nivolumab. The origin of the receptors is a human donor with classical Hodgkin lymphoma. Each CDR3 is given with its conserved first and last residue. D genes are given only for firm matches. Size values are once, few and many counts, or a class for expanded clones, and some rows have none.

TRBJ1-5 | . | . | TRBV27 | TGTGCCAGCAGTTTTTATGGCAGGGTCGATCAGCCCCAGCATTTT | CASSFYGRVDQPQHF
TRBJ1-2 | . | . | TRBV19 | TGTGCCAGTAGTATGACAGCCGGATCTAACTATGGCTACACCTTC | CASSMTAGSNYGYTF
TRBJ2-7 | . | few | TRBV27 | TGTGCCAGCAGTTTATATTGGGATCTCTCCTACGAGCAGTACTTC | CASSLYWDLSYEQYF
TRBJ2-5 | . | . | TRBV7-3 | TGTGCCAGCAGCTTAAGAAGAAAAGAGACCCAGTACTTC | CASSLRRKETQYF
TRBJ2-7 | . | few | TRBV19 | TGTGCCAGTAGTATAGCGATCCTAGGGCCCTACGAGCAGTACTTC | CASSIAILGPYEQYF
TRBJ1-5 | . | . | TRBV6-5 | TGTGCCAGCGGGGAAGGCCTGCAGCCCCAGCATTTT | CASGEGLQPQHF
TRBJ2-5 | . | . | TRBV6-5 | TGTGCCAGCAGGAGGAGGGAGACCCAGTACTTC | CASRRRETQYF
TRBJ2-7 | . | . | TRBV19 | TGTGCCAGTAGTTATAGCGGGGGGACAGGGGAGCAGTACTTC | CASSYSGGTGEQYF
TRBJ2-7 | . | . | TRBV7-9 | TGTGCCAGCAGCCCGTTACGGGGGTGGGAGCAGTACTTC | CASSPLRGWEQYF
TRBJ1-2 | TRBD1 | few | TRBV18 | TGTGCCAGCTCACCGGGGGGACAGGGAATAAATGGCTACACCTTC | CASSPGGQGINGYTF
TRBJ2-6 | . | . | TRBV10-3 | TGTGCCATCCGGTCCGGGCAACGGACGGAGCTGGGGGCCAACGTCCTGACTTTC | CAIRSGQRTELGANVLTF
TRBJ2-5 | TRBD1 | . | TRBV2 | TGTGCCAGCAGCTCCGGACAGGGGCCCCAAGAGACCCAGTACTTC | CASSSGQGPQETQYF
TRBJ1-1 | TRBD1 | . | TRBV6-6 | TGTGCCAGCAGTTACGGACAGGTCAACACTGAAGCTTTCTTT | CASSYGQVNTEAFF
TRBJ1-6 | TRBD1 | . | TRBV19 | TGTGCCAGTAGTATAGGCCCCGACAGGGGACACCATAATTCACCCCTCCACTTT | CASSIGPDRGHHNSPLHF
TRBJ2-7 | . | . | TRBV19 | TGTGCCAGTAGTCGCAGGGGACCCCCCGGGTCCTACGAGCAGTACTTC | CASSRRGPPGSYEQYF
TRBJ1-1 | . | . | TRBV7-3 | TGTGCCAGCAGCCTTCAGCTGAACACTGAAGCTTTCTTT | CASSLQLNTEAFF
TRBJ1-1 | . | few | TRBV5-1 | TGCGCCAGCAGCATAAGTACACAACGAAACACTGAAGCTTTCTTT | CASSISTQRNTEAFF
TRBJ2-1 | . | . | TRBV28 | TGTGCCAGCAGTTCTATCGCCCCCTCTAGCTTCGGTTTAGACAATGAGCAGTTCTTC | CASSSIAPSSFGLDNEQFF
TRBJ1-1 | . | . | TRBV10-3 | TGTGCCATCAGTGTGGGGGAGTACACTGAAGCTTTCTTT | CAISVGEYTEAFF
TRBJ1-4 | . | . | TRBV6-1 | TGTGCCAGCAGTGATCGGGCAACAACTAATGAAAAACTGTTTTTT | CASSDRATTNEKLFF